The rows below give T cell receptor beta chains drawn from one sample of a study of blood T cell repertoires in COVID-19. Produced via immunoSEQ multiplex PCR; TCRdb's table is partial and in-frame only. The sample shows around 480,000 clones, roughly 90% of them seen only once. Sequenced: PBMCs or T cells enriched from blood (not recorded which). The receptor set was obtained from a young woman who had recovered from COVID-19. Each CDR3 is given with its conserved first and last residue. The D gene is left open where the match is weak.

16 | TRBV11-2 | NA | CASSLSAVGGGGEAFF
17 | TRBV11-2 | TRBD1 | CASSQLRGARIGRGYTF
14 | TRBV28 | TRBD2 | CASSSLAGTGELFF
13 | TRBV5-5 | NA | CASSHGQNQPQHF
14 | TRBV7-9 | NA | CASSLGGGNQPQHF
14 | TRBV5-6 | NA | CASTLGGAGTEAFF
16 | TRBV19 | NA | CASSMGRGPEGTEAFF
12 | TRBV27 | NA | CASSFSGETQYF
15 | TRBV3-1/TRBV3-2 | TRBD2 | CASSPRGEYQETQYF
18 | TRBV4-1 | TRBD1 | CASSQRSGGTAYNEKLFF
17 | TRBV3-1/TRBV3-2 | NA | CASSQGFQAGYNQPQHF